This T cell receptor beta chain was found in a study of blood T cells in healthy people across ages. For the second PCR, which ran for about 7 to 12 cycles, a sample-barcoded 5' primer and a J-beta primer mix were used. TCRdb used MiXCR to reprocess the 5' RACE reads, holding one entry per CDR3 protein. Of about 930,000 distinct CDR3 sequences in the sample, under 35% were seen once. This clonotype appeared many times. Its antigen is not known. This CDR3 is 14 amino acids long. After removal of 3 bases from V and 3 bases from J, the junction contained 6 bases not matched to a gene. Germline assignment: CDR1 DFQATT and CDR2 SNEGSKA (reference sequence). Study results and caveats: Versus aged donors, long-lived donors had higher diversity and more naive CD4+ cells.

The same sample was also studied in work on T cells of mothers and their children. That study adds: Using around 1.5 ug per 15 ul, all extracted RNA underwent cDNA synthesis. Over 8 million reads per mother and roughly 3 million per child were obtained. The search for persistent microchimeric T cell clones detected none.

The sequenced sample consisted of blood. The source is a woman in her thirties or forties in good health. V usage is TRBV20-1 and J usage is TRBJ2-7; 9 bases align to TRBD1. The DNA for the CDR3 is TGCAGTGCTAGCTCCGGGACAGGGAACTACGAGCAGTACTTC. Its protein product is CSASSGTGNYEQYF.